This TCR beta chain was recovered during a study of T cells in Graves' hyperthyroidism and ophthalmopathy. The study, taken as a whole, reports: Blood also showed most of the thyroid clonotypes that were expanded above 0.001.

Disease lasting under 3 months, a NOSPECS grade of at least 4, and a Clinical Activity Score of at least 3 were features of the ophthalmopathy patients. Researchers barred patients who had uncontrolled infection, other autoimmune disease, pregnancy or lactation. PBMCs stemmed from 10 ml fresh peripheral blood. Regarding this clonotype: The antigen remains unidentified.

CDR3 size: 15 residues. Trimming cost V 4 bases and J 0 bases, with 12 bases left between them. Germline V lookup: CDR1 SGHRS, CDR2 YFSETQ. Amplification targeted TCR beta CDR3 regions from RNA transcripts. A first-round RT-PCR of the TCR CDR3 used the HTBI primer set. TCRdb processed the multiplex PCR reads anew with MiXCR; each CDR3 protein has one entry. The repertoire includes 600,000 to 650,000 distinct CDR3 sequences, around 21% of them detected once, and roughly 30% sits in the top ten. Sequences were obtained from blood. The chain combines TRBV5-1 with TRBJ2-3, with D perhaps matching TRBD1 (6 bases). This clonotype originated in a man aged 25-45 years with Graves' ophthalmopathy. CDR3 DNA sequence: TGCGCCAGCAGCCCCCAGGGGCTAAGCACAGATACGCAGTATTTT. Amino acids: CASSPQGLSTDTQYF.